The rows below give T cell receptor beta chains drawn from one sample of a study of CD8 T cells in ankylosing spondylitis. Via MiXCR, TCRdb re-called the 5' RACE reads, giving one row per CDR3 protein. The table includes hundreds of thousands of distinct CDR3 sequences, roughly 12% detected once. Sequenced sample: blood, either unsorted or a sorted T cell fraction (not recorded which). The receptors come from a male donor with ankylosing spondylitis. Each CDR3 is given with its conserved first and last residue. The order of the fields is V gene, CDR3 protein.

>TRBV28
CASSFGGSTGYLGNTIYF
>TRBV7-9
CASSSRTPSPLHF
>TRBV15
CATSAGQGASYEQYF
>TRBV7-2
CASSSRTTLEGTQYF
>TRBV9
CASSSPGGLATEAFF
>TRBV4-2
CASSPPMLGANIQYF
>TRBV11-2
CASSRGQWELYGYTF
>TRBV6-2/TRBV6-3
CASTDPGLEAFF
>TRBV20-1
CSAHSGFSSYEQYF
>TRBV29-1
CSGGTGLPQETQYF
>TRBV20-1
CSANEGGGYTDTQYF
>TRBV7-2
CASSPRLAADTQYF
>TRBV6-5
CASSYQTSGGADTQYF
>TRBV5-1
CASSYDRDTGELFF
>TRBV7-8
CASSLELATEQFF
>TRBV7-2
CASSHFGGRATDTQYF
>TRBV5-1
CASSLGLGIAKNIQYF
>TRBV24-1
CATGQGGREETQYF
>TRBV5-6
CASSLADGQFEETQYF
>TRBV30
CAWSVRGGTDTQYF
>TRBV20-1
CSARGPDLPYEQYF
>TRBV7-2
CASSLVTRPNYEQYF
>TRBV29-1
CSARSPSSYEQYF
>TRBV5-1
CASKGFEDSGYTF
>TRBV11-2
CASSLDLIFDSTPSGANVLTF
>TRBV7-6
CASSRTGDPPLPYEQYF
>TRBV12-3/TRBV12-4
CASGEYSNQPQHF
>TRBV5-1
CASSGAGLGLGAYEQYF
>TRBV24-1
CATSDFTRAHREQFF
>TRBV20-1
CSARWGGMNTEAFF
>TRBV24-1
CATSTGGGGRNQPQHF
>TRBV20-1
CSAGVGGPYEQYF
>TRBV20-1
CSGNFPPGLIYEQYF
>TRBV29-1
CSVRHRGRYEQYF
>TRBV2
CASSVSSGANVLTF
>TRBV5-1
CASSLAGDSSNEQFF
>TRBV5-1
CASSLVADEAFF
>TRBV28
CASQGRGWETQYF
>TRBV5-1
CASSQGLPGDTQYF
>TRBV29-1
CSVDATGIYGYTF
>TRBV7-2
CASSQGGTMGYNEQFF
>TRBV10-3
CAISEGTGANYGYTF
>TRBV7-9
CASSLAGGQLYEQYF
>TRBV2
CASSPDTSNQPQHF
>TRBV29-1
CSVDQGTMNTEAFF
>TRBV7-2
CASSLQQGSTYGYTF
>TRBV28
CASSLNVGTGGNQPQHF
>TRBV20-1
CSARGLESYNEQFF
>TRBV20-1
CSASEGSQETQYF
>TRBV7-2
CASSLTTAPGNTIYF
>TRBV20-1
CSATRGIGYNSPLHF
>TRBV5-6
CASSPGPFQQTQYF
>TRBV5-1
CASSLETAYGYTF
>TRBV4-1
CASSQGDRAIETQYF